What follows is one T cell receptor beta chain and its context. Antigen specificity is unknown. One end of the junction is discordant with germline, which a read error may explain. This entry is derived from a study of T cells in Graves' hyperthyroidism and ophthalmopathy. The germline V gene encodes CDR1 SGHTA and CDR2 FQGNSA. The CDR3 is 14 amino acids. Using RNA transcripts as the source, TCR beta CDR3 regions were amplified. The study used the HTBI primer set for a first-round RT-PCR of the TCR CDR3. In TCRdb, the multiplex PCR reads were re-called with MiXCR into one record per CDR3 protein. The table lists fewer than 750,000 distinct CDR3 sequences, just over 45% of them singletons. Overall study results and limits: A 13 V-J model separated ophthalmopathy from stable hyperthyroidism.

Graves' hyperthyroidism without ophthalmopathy progression within 18 months was termed stable. With a duration under 2 months, the hyperthyroidism was newly diagnosed in patients aged 18 to 65. Diagnoses rested on clinical symptoms, serum thyroxine and TRAb, thyroid ultrasound and orbital computed tomography. The sequencing input was peripheral blood or thyroid tissue (not recorded which). V and J are TRBV7-2 and TRBJ2-5, with 7 bases identical to TRBD2. The clonotype comes from a woman between 18 and 30 years old with Graves' hyperthyroidism. CDR3 bases: TGTGCCGGCAGCACATGGGGGGGGGGAGAGACCCAGTACTTC. Amino acid sequence: CAGSTWGGGETQYF.